The sequence of this TCR beta chain was determined in a study of radiation and T cells in renal cell carcinoma (dated by TCRdb to about 2020). About the investigation overall: The samples were drawn from a clinical trial, where primary renal cell carcinomas were treated with 15 Gy of stereotactic body radiation therapy and then removed by nephrectomy 4 weeks afterward. A total of some 55 samples underwent TCR beta sequencing, made up of some 26 tumors and some 27 peripheral blood samples. Across all 50 or so samples, more than 4,000,000 unique CDR3 nucleotide sequences, encoding 2.5 million to 3 million unique CDR3 amino acid sequences, were identified.

The research as a whole found: An increase in top tumor clonotypes in blood was observed from baseline to 2 weeks post-radiation, followed by contraction by 4 weeks, which was taken to suggest transient expansion of tumor-resident clones. Dynamics of the blood repertoire were not tracked past 4 weeks after treatment. Because pretreatment tumor biopsies were not available, the baseline intratumoral presence of clonotypes could not be determined. The single-armed trial design could not address effects of radiation dose or scheduling on the TCR repertoire.

This specimen's time point label, per the study, means: baseline pretreatment blood. The treatment or condition label, read with the paper, signifies: 15 Gy SBRT to primary tumor, nephrectomy 4 weeks later. To track tumor-enriched clonotypes, serial peripheral blood was sampled from radiation-treated patients at baseline and at 2 weeks and 4 weeks after SBRT. All patients had renal cell carcinoma with clear cell pathology. The QIAamp DNA Blood Mini Kit (Qiagen) was used to prepare genomic DNA for TCR sequencing. Samples were included in the analyses only if all quality control checks were passed. A distance of 14 bases separates the germline ends of V and J, which lose 5 bases and 7 bases respectively. From a lookup of the germline V gene (reference sequence), CDR1 and CDR2 are MNHEY and SMNVEV. The CDR3 runs 13 residues from the cysteine to the phenylalanine. The only DNA kept is the CDR3, 39 bases in frame from the first base.

Of note for this clone: Its antigen specificity is not known. Base quality data are lacking; no much larger clone is found one base away.

TCR beta libraries were generated from genomic DNA with the immunoSEQ kit, following the manufacturer's recommendations. To prepare libraries, a first multiplex PCR with proprietary primers was run, followed by a second PCR that added unique barcodes, and a bead cleanup was done after each round. A positive control reaction and a negative control reaction, both provided in the kit, were run with every batch of samples. The final libraries were assessed on an Agilent 4200 TapeStation D1000 ScreenTape, pooled by volume, and quantified by qPCR. An Illumina NextSeq500 fitted with a MidOutput 150-cycle cartridge performed the sequencing, running 156 Read1 cycles and 15 Index1 cycles with the kit's custom primers. The pooled library was loaded at roughly 1 pM with roughly 19% PhiX control spiked in. The authors processed their data as follows. Vendor-processed data were analyzed in R, and a clonotype was defined as all T cells sharing the same CDR3 nucleotide sequence. In the clone abundance analyses, frequencies were normalized to the 10,000 most abundant clones in each sample. Public T cell clones, which averaged fewer than five per sample, were excluded before analysis. Tumor-enriched clonotypes and baseline blood-enriched clonotypes were defined as those with an abundance difference of at least 32-fold between compartments. Clonotypes expanded or contracted between blood time points were identified with a beta-binomial differential abundance model. Similarity between tumor and blood repertoires was quantified using the Baroni-Urbani and Buser coefficient, and groups were compared with two-tailed Wilcoxon tests in R. TCRdb took this table from immuneACCESS and kept in-frame rearrangements with V and J called. Such tables lack part of the clones; where checked against another copy, unresolved V genes explain under half of the gap, and the rest is unexplained. V and J calls and clone size come straight from that table; D and trimming were deduced from the DNA. The sample records roughly 150,000 clones, around 90% of which are singletons. The ten largest clones add up to roughly 4.1% of the sample.

The material was blood, obtained from a patient whose treatment included radiotherapy and nephrectomy. The chain couples TRBV27 to TRBJ2-5; confidence is insufficient to name the D gene. The TCR was taken from a woman between 65 and 79 years old with renal cell carcinoma. The CDR3 protein: CASSDRGAWTQYF. The sequenced DNA is TGTGCCAGCAGTGACCGCGGTGCGTGGACCCAGTACTTC.